This T cell receptor beta chain comes out of a study of brain T cells in children with intractable seizures. Sequencing used immunoSEQ multiplex PCR; TCRdb keeps in-frame clones, though not all of them. The sample holds 75,000 to 80,000 clones, roughly 91% seen once. Findings of the study overall: Absence of clones before surgery may stem from lower sequencing depth.

With regard to this clone: Its antigen is not known.

CDR1 and CDR2 (germline): MNHEY, SVGAGI. CDR3 size: 12 residues. Trimming cost V 4 bases and J 6 bases; bases outside gene matches: 1. The receptor was isolated from a boy younger than two with tuberous sclerosis and intractable seizures. The chain combines TRBV6-5 with TRBJ1-2; 8 nucleotides align to TRBD1. Source: peripheral blood, taken at surgery. For the CDR3, the DNA is TGTGCCAGCAGTTGGACAGGGCATGGCTACACCTTC. As protein: CASSWTGHGYTF.